This T cell receptor (beta chain) was obtained from a study of blood T cell repertoires in COVID-19. About the study: COVID-19 samples, acute and convalescent, were from the United States, Italy and Spain.

V dropped 5 bases and J dropped 0 bases, with 8 bases sitting between them. This CDR3 has 14 residues. CDR1 is LNHDA, CDR2 SQIVND, per germline (reference sequence). Source study methods: Amplification with reference gene primers provided the estimates of nucleated cell counts. Assay used: immunoSEQ multiplex PCR; TCRdb lists only in-frame clones, some missing. The V and J calls and the clone size are those of that table, but D and trimming were determined from the DNA. Of about 85,000 clones listed, approximately 79% are singletons. V is TRBV19 and J is TRBJ1-3; unclear D gene. This sequence originates from a man aged 70 or older with acute or convalescent COVID-19. Sequencing was done on a sample of peripheral blood. The CDR3 region has the DNA TGTGCCAGTAGTCTGGCATACTCTGGAAACACCATATATTTT. Translation gives CASSLAYSGNTIYF.